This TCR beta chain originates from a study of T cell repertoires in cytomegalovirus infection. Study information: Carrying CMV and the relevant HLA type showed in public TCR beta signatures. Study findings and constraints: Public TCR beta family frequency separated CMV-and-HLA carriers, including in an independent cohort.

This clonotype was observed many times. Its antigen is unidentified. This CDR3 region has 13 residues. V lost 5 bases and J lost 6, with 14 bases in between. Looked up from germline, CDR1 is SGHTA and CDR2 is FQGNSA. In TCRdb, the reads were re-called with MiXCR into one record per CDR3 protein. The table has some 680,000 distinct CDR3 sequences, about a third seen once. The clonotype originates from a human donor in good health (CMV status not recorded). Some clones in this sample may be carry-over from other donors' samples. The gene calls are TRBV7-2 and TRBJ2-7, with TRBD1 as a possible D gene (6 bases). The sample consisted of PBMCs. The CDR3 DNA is TGTGCCAGCAGCAGACGGACAGCCGCCGAGCAGTACTTC. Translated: CASSRRTAAEQYF.